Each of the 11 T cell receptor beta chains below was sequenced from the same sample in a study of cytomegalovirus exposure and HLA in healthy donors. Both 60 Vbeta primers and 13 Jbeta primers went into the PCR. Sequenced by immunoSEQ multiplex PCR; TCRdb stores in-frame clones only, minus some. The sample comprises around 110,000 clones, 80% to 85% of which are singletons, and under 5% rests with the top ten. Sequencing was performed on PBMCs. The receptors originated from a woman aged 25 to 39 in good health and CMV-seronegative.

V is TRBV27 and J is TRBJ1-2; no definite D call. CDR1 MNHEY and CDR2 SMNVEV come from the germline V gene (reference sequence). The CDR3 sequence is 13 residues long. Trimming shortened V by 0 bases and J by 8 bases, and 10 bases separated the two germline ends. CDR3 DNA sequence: TGTGCCAGCAGTTTATCGGCGGTCGGGGGCTACACCTTC. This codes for CASSLSAVGGYTF.

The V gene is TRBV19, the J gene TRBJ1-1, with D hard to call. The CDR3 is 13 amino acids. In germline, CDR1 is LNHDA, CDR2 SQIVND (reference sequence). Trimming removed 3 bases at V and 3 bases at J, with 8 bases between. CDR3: CASSIREDTEAFF. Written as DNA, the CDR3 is TGTGCCAGTAGTATTCGGGAGGACACTGAAGCTTTCTTT.

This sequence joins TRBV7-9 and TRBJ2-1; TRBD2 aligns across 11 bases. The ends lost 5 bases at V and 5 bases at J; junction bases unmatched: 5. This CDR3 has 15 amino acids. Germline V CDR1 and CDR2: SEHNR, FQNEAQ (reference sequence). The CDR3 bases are TGTGCCAGCAGCCCTGGGACTAGCGGAGACAATGAGCAGTTCTTC. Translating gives CASSPGTSGDNEQFF.

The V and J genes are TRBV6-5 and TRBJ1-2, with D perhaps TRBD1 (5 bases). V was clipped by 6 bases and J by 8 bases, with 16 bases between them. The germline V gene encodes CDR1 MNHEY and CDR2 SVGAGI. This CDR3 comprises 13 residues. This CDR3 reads CASRPTAIGGYTF. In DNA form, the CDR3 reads TGTGCCAGCAGGCCGACAGCCATCGGCGGCTACACCTTC.

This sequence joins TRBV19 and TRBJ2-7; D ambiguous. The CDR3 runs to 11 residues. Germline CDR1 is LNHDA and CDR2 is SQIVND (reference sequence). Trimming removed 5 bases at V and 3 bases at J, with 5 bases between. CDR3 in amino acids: CASSSHYEQYF. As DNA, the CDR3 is TGTGCCAGTAGTTCCCACTACGAGCAGTACTTC.

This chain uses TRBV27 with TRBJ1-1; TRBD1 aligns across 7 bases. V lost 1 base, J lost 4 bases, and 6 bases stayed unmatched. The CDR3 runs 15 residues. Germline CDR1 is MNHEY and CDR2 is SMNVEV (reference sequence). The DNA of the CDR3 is TGTGCCAGCAGTTTATTTCAGGGGGTTGGCACTGAAGCTTTCTTT. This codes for CASSLFQGVGTEAFF.

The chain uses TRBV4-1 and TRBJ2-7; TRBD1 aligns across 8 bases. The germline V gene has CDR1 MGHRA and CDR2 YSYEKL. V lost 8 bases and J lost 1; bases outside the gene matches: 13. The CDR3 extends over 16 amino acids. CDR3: CASEEVMQGASYEQYF. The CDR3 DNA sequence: TGCGCCAGCGAAGAGGTTATGCAGGGGGCTTCCTACGAGCAGTACTTC.

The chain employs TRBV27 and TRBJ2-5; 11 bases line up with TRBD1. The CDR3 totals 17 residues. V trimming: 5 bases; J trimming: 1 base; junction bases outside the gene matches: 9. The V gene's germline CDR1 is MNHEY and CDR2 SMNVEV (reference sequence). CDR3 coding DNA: TGTGCCAGCAGTGCCCTTACCGGGACAGGGGGCCAAGAGACCCAGTACTTC. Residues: CASSALTGTGGQETQYF.

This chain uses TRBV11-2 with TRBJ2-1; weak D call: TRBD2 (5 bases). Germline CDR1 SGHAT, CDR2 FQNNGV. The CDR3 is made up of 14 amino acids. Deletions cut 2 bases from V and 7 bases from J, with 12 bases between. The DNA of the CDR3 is TGTGCCAGCAGCTTATCCCTGCCGGGAAATGAGCAGTTCTTC. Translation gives CASSLSLPGNEQFF.

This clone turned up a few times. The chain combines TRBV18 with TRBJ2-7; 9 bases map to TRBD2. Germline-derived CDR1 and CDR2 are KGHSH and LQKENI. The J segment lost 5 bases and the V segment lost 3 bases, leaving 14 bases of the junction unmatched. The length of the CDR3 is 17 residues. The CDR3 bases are TGTGCCAGCTCACCCAATGGAGATCTAGCGGGATTTGACGAGCAGTACTTC. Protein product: CASSPNGDLAGFDEQYF.

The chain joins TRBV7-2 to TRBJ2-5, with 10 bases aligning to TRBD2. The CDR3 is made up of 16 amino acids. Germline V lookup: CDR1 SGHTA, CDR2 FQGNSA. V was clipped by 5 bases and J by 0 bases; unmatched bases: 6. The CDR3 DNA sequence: TGTGCCAGCAGCCCAGCGACTAGCGGGCACCAAGAGACCCAGTACTTC. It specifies CASSPATSGHQETQYF.